The T cell receptor (beta chain) described here comes from a study of cytomegalovirus exposure and HLA in healthy donors. Whole-study findings and limits: Analyses of presence/absence relied on an assumption of roughly uniform sequencing depth across donors. In vitro confirmation showed three CMV-associated chains to be CMV antigen specific.

Germline V gene sequence: CDR1 SGHNT, CDR2 YYREEE (reference sequence). This CDR3 comprises 14 residues. Use of 60 Vbeta and 13 Jbeta primers characterized the PCR. Clones were read by immunoSEQ multiplex PCR, and TCRdb kept only the in-frame ones, dropping some. The sample contains about 160,000 clones, approximately 82% of which appear only once. This clone has only one observation. Its matching antigen is unknown. One end of the junction does not line up with germline, which may come from a read error. This chain uses TRBV5-4 with TRBJ1-2, with D possibly being TRBD1 (6 bases). The source of this sequence is a man aged 50-60 years in good health and CMV-seropositive. Input material: PBMCs. The CDR3 spells CASSLVQGPYSYTF. CDR3 bases: TGTGCCAGCAGCTTGGTACAGGGCCCCTATAGCTACACCTTC.